This entry lists 31 T cell receptor beta chains sequenced from one sample in a study of blood T cell repertoires in COVID-19. Using immunoSEQ multiplex PCR, the repertoire was profiled, and TCRdb retains in-frame clones only, with some absent. The sample lists tens of thousands of clones; 89% were seen once. The specimen sequenced was peripheral blood. The receptors come from an older woman with COVID-19, enrolled during active disease.

V usage is TRBV19 and J usage is TRBJ1-5, with D uncertain. V was shortened by 3 bases and J by 5 bases, with 8 bases between the two germline ends. Germline-derived CDR1 and CDR2 are LNHDA and SQIVND (reference sequence). This CDR3 has 13 residues. In nucleotides, the CDR3 is TGTGCCAGTAGTATGCGGGAGGATCAGCCCCAGCATTTT. It translates to CASSMREDQPQHF.

V gene TRBV4-3 combines with J gene TRBJ2-2; weak D call: TRBD2 (6 bases). The CDR3 extends over 19 amino acids. V was pared by 0 bases and J by 2 bases, with 19 bases between. The germline gives CDR1 LGHNA, CDR2 YSLEER. This CDR3 is CASSQEVAGSYANTGELFF. The CDR3 DNA sequence: TGCGCCAGCAGCCAAGAAGTGGCGGGGAGCTACGCTAACACCGGGGAGCTGTTTTTT.

The chain combines TRBV2 with TRBJ1-4; TRBD1 matches 7 bases. The CDR3 is made up of 15 amino acids. V shed 6 bases and J 0 bases; nucleotides not matched to a gene: 4. Germline CDR1 is SNHLY and CDR2 is FYNNEI. In DNA form, the CDR3 reads TGTGCCAGCAGGGATGGGACAGCAACTAATGAAAAACTGTTTTTT. Its translation is CASRDGTATNEKLFF.

The chain links TRBV7-8 to TRBJ2-1; 9 nucleotides align to TRBD2. The CDR3 length is 15 residues. With V trimmed by 5 bases and J by 2 bases, 4 bases remained unmatched. The germline gives CDR1 SGHVS, CDR2 FQNEAQ. The CDR3 DNA reads as TGTGCCAGCAGCCCAGCGGGAGGCCCCTACAATGAGCAGTTCTTC. This codes for CASSPAGGPYNEQFF.

The chain carries TRBV18 and TRBJ2-5; D call uncertain. V was clipped by 2 bases and J by 7 bases, with 8 bases between them. This CDR3 spans 12 amino acids. In germline, CDR1 is KGHSH, CDR2 LQKENI. The CDR3 here is CASSPVSGTQYF. In DNA form, the CDR3 reads TGTGCCAGCTCACCAGTGTCCGGGACCCAGTACTTC.

The chain joins TRBV4-3 to TRBJ2-1, with D maybe TRBD1 (5 bases). The CDR3 is 13 amino acids. Germline V gene data show CDR1 as LGHNA and CDR2 as YSLEER. With 0 bases removed from V and 10 bases from J, the gap between germline ends came to 10 bases. The DNA of the CDR3 is TGCGCCAGCAGCCAAGATTGGGGCGGCGAGCAGTTCTTC. The encoded protein is CASSQDWGGEQFF.

The V gene is TRBV7-2, the J gene TRBJ1-6; TRBD1 agrees at 7 bases. In germline, CDR1 is SGHTA, CDR2 FQGNSA. V was clipped by 4 bases and J by 8 bases; unmatched bases: 11. The CDR3 is made up of 16 amino acids. CDR3 protein: CASSSQGGRLDSPLHF. The CDR3 bases are TGTGCCAGCAGCTCCCAGGGGGGCAGATTAGATTCACCCCTCCACTTT.

This clone was recorded a few times. V gene TRBV7-6 combines with J gene TRBJ2-5, with D perhaps matching TRBD2 (7 bases). From germline, CDR1 is SGHVS and CDR2 FNYEAQ. V lost 1 base to trimming and J lost 5 bases, with 17 bases between them. The length of the CDR3 is 16 residues. The CDR3 loop is CASSLEVGGPRETQYF. The CDR3 nucleotides read TGTGCCAGCAGCTTAGAGGTGGGGGGGCCGAGGGAGACCCAGTACTTC.

This clone was recorded a few times. The chain has TRBV12-3 or TRBV12-4 and TRBJ2-1, with a weak D call TRBD1 (6 bases). Trimming took off 5 bases at V and 10 bases at J, with 9 bases between the two ends. The CDR3 spans 11 residues. The CDR3 coding sequence is TGTGCCAGCAGTGCCGGGACAGAGCAGTTCTTC. It codes for CASSAGTEQFF.

The chain links TRBV7-2 to TRBJ2-5; a weak D match, TRBD2 (6 bases). The CDR3 extends over 15 amino acids. Germline CDR1 reads SGHTA; CDR2 reads FQGNSA. Trimming cost V 2 bases and J 4 bases, with 14 bases left between them. CDR3 sequence (DNA): TGTGCCAGCAGCTTACGGGCGGGAATCAGAGAGACCCAGTACTTC. Amino acids: CASSLRAGIRETQYF.

V is TRBV29-1 and J is TRBJ1-6; D is perhaps TRBD1 (6 bases). Germline CDR1 SQVTM, CDR2 ANQGSEA. The CDR3 extends over 15 amino acids. V was shortened by 4 bases and J by 8 bases, with 18 bases between the two germline ends. CDR3 region: CSVGARTGRDSPLHF. The DNA for the CDR3 is TGCAGCGTTGGGGCCCGTACAGGGAGGGATTCACCCCTCCACTTT.

This clone was observed a handful of times. This rearrangement joins TRBV7-8 to TRBJ1-5, with 10 bases that match TRBD1. The CDR3 loop spans 18 amino acids. CDR1 and CDR2 (germline): SGHVS, FQNEAQ. V shed 4 bases, J shed 4 bases, and the junction held 13 bases outside the gene matches. CDR3: CASSWGQGRGEGNQPQHF. Here the CDR3 DNA reads TGTGCCAGCAGCTGGGGACAGGGGAGAGGGGAAGGAAATCAGCCCCAGCATTTT.

This clone showed up just once. The V call is TRBV29-1, the J call TRBJ2-7; 10 positions agree with TRBD2. The CDR3 spans 13 residues. V gave up 4 bases and J gave up 4 bases; unmatched junction bases: 4. Germline CDR1 is SQVTM and CDR2 is ANQGSEA. DNA for the CDR3: TGCAGCGTTGGTGGACTAGCGGCTTACGAGCAGTACTTC. Protein product: CSVGGLAAYEQYF.

This chain links TRBV9 with TRBJ2-1; TRBD2 agrees at 11 bases. Germline assignment: CDR1 SGDLS and CDR2 YYNGEE. The V and J ends lost 0 bases and 10 bases, in that order; junction bases with no gene match: 9. The length of the CDR3 is 16 residues. This CDR3 reads CASSVAGSGGAWEQFF. CDR3 DNA sequence: TGTGCCAGCAGCGTAGCTGGTAGCGGGGGGGCTTGGGAGCAGTTCTTC. Drawing the rest from reference TRBV9 and TRBJ2-1, the complete variable domain is DSGVTQTPKHLITATGQRVTLRCSPRSGDLSVYWYQQSLDQGLQFLIQYYNGEERAKGNILERFSAQQFPDLHSELNLSSLELGDSALYFCASSVAGSGGAWEQFFGPGTRLTVL.

The chain is built from TRBV24-1 and TRBJ2-1, with D possibly TRBD2 on 5 matching bases. The germline gives CDR1 KGHDR, CDR2 SFDVKD. V was clipped by 2 bases and J by 4 bases, with 14 bases between them. This CDR3 comprises 16 residues. The CDR3 loop is CATSDSDSLLYNEQFF. Here the CDR3 DNA reads TGTGCCACCAGTGATTCGGACTCGCTCCTTTACAATGAGCAGTTCTTC.

The chain uses TRBV27 and TRBJ2-2, with 8 bases fitting TRBD1. The CDR3 contains 18 residues. V trimming: 10 bases; J trimming: 2 bases; junction bases outside the gene matches: 18. Germline CDR1 reads MNHEY; CDR2 reads SMNVEV (reference sequence). The CDR3 loop is CANSTGVESPINTGELFF. Written as DNA, the CDR3 is TGTGCCAATTCGACAGGGGTTGAATCCCCAATAAACACCGGGGAGCTGTTTTTT.

In DNA form, the CDR3 reads TGCGCCAGCAGCCAGTGGGGTATTGAGCGGGGATACAATGAGCAGTTCTTC. It is translated as CASSQWGIERGYNEQFF. The V gene is TRBV4-3, the J gene TRBJ2-1, with 7 bases lining up with TRBD2. V trimming: 3 bases; J trimming: 4 bases; junction bases outside the gene matches: 12. In germline, CDR1 is LGHNA, CDR2 YSLEER. The CDR3 has 17 residues.

The V call is TRBV4-3, the J call TRBJ2-1; a possible D gene is TRBD2 (6 bases). The CDR3 is made up of 15 amino acids. V was pared by 0 bases and J by 3 bases, with 9 bases between. From germline, CDR1 is LGHNA and CDR2 YSLEER. This CDR3 is CASSQDAGGYNEQFF. CDR3 nucleotide sequence: TGCGCCAGCAGCCAAGATGCCGGGGGCTACAATGAGCAGTTCTTC.

The CDR3 nucleotides are TGCGCCAGCAGCCAAGAAGAGGCCGTTCGAGGCTACACCTTC. It codes for CASSQEEAVRGYTF. This rearrangement joins TRBV4-1 to TRBJ1-2, with D hard to call. Trimming shortened V by 0 bases and J by 8 bases, and 13 bases separated the two germline ends. Germline V gene lookup returns CDR1 MGHRA and CDR2 YSYEKL. The CDR3 contains 14 residues.

V gene TRBV19 combines with J gene TRBJ1-1, with D perhaps matching TRBD1 (5 bases). The V and J ends lost 3 bases and 1 base respectively, with 9 bases between them. The CDR3 length is 14 residues. The germline CDR1 and CDR2 sequences are LNHDA and SQIVND (reference sequence). CDR3 region: CASSMRGKNTEAFF. CDR3 DNA: TGTGCCAGTAGTATGCGGGGGAAGAACACTGAAGCTTTCTTT.

This clone was detected only once. V usage is TRBV30 and J usage is TRBJ1-6; 10 nucleotides line up with TRBD1. This CDR3 has 15 amino acids. The V gene end was trimmed by 2 bases and the J gene end by 8 bases; junction bases not matched to a gene: 6. The germline V gene has CDR1 GTSNPN and CDR2 SVGIG (reference sequence). The CDR3 is CAWSFSGTGDSPLHF. CDR3 DNA: TGTGCCTGGAGTTTCTCCGGGACAGGGGATTCACCCCTCCACTTT.

The rearrangement links TRBV3-1 (or the pseudogene TRBV3-2) to TRBJ1-3; D is possibly TRBD1 (5 bases). V gave up 4 bases and J gave up 3 bases, with 13 bases separating them. The CDR3 loop spans 15 amino acids. CDR1 is LGHDT, CDR2 YNNKEL, per germline (reference sequence). This CDR3 is CASSPRQNDGNTIYF. The CDR3 nucleotides read TGTGCCAGCAGCCCCCGACAGAACGATGGAAACACCATATATTTT.

The chain links TRBV19 to TRBJ2-4, with D unresolved. V shed 5 bases and J shed 7 bases, with 9 bases lying between them. Per germline, CDR1 LNHDA and CDR2 SQIVND (reference sequence). CDR3 size: 12 residues. CDR3 region: CASSQSGNIQYF. The CDR3 nucleotides are TGTGCCAGTAGTCAGTCGGGTAACATTCAGTACTTC.

This chain connects TRBV12-3 or TRBV12-4 to TRBJ1-1; no reliable D call. The CDR3 has 13 residues. Trimming left V 2 bases short and J 7 bases short, with 11 bases between. CDR3 DNA sequence: TGTGCCAGCAGTTTACGAACCACTGGTGAAGCTTTCTTT. Translated: CASSLRTTGEAFF.

This clone was found once. The CDR3 sequence: CASSPQRVRTEAFF. CDR3 nucleotide sequence: TGTGCCAGCAGTCCCCAAAGAGTACGGACTGAAGCTTTCTTT. The rearrangement joins TRBV6-5 to TRBJ1-1, with unresolved D. Germline V gives CDR1 MNHEY, CDR2 SVGAGI. The CDR3 is 14 residues long. V gave up 5 bases and J gave up 5 bases, with 15 bases separating them.

The V call is TRBV4-1, the J call TRBJ2-7, with TRBD1 identical over 7 bases. The CDR3 loop spans 14 amino acids. The trim removed 2 bases at V and 4 bases at J, leaving 5 bases unmatched. CDR1 is MGHRA, CDR2 YSYEKL, per germline. For the CDR3, the DNA is TGCGCCAGCAGCCAACCGGGACAGACGTACGAGCAGTACTTC. Its protein product is CASSQPGQTYEQYF.

The gene calls are TRBV14 and TRBJ2-7, with D perhaps matching TRBD1 (5 bases). The CDR3 spans 17 residues. V was trimmed by 1 base and J by 2 bases, leaving 18 bases between them. Germline loops: CDR1 SGHDN, CDR2 FVKESK. The CDR3 region has the DNA TGTGCCAGCAGCCAAGTCGCGCGCAGGGCCTCAACCTACGAGCAGTACTTC. This gives the protein CASSQVARRASTYEQYF.

This chain joins TRBV6-1 and TRBJ2-6; TRBD2 agrees at 12 bases. Germline V CDR1 and CDR2: MNHNS, SASEGT. The ends lost 2 bases at V and 4 bases at J; junction bases unmatched: 6. This CDR3 contains 18 residues. The CDR3 reads CASSELAGGLGGANVLTF. The DNA of the CDR3 is TGTGCCAGCAGTGAACTAGCGGGGGGGCTAGGAGGGGCCAACGTCCTGACTTTC.

The genes are TRBV5-1 and TRBJ1-2; D ambiguous. The length of the CDR3 is 17 residues. CDR1 and CDR2 (germline): SGHRS, YFSETQ. With 0 bases removed from V and 2 bases from J, the gap between germline ends came to 17 bases. The CDR3, as DNA: TGCGCCAGCAGCTTGGCGCTGGGAGGGCATGGCAACTATGGCTACACCTTC. This encodes CASSLALGGHGNYGYTF. The full variable domain, with the rest looked up from reference TRBV5-1 and TRBJ1-2, is KAGVTQTPRYLIKTRGQQVTLSCSPISGHRSVSWYQQTPGQGLQFLFEYFSETQRNKGNFPGRFSGRQFSNSRSEMNVSTLELGDSALYLCASSLALGGHGNYGYTFGSGTRLTVV.

The chain combines TRBV10-3 with TRBJ2-7; no clear D gene. Trimming pared 6 bases from V and 4 bases from J, leaving 7 bases between. CDR1 and CDR2 from the germline V gene are ENHRY and SYGVKD. The CDR3 runs to 11 residues. CDR3 nucleotide sequence: TGTGCCATCAGCCGCCAGTACGAGCAGTACTTC. It is translated as CAISRQYEQYF.

V is TRBV3-1 (or the pseudogene TRBV3-2) and J is TRBJ2-7, with 7 positions matching TRBD2. V lost 1 base, J lost 6 bases, and 12 bases stayed unmatched. Germline V gives CDR1 LGHDT, CDR2 YNNKEL (reference sequence). This CDR3 region has 16 residues. Here the CDR3 DNA reads TGTGCCAGCAGCCAAGTGGGGGGAGGTTTAGCGGGCGAGCAGTACTTC. Translation: CASSQVGGGLAGEQYF.